Presented here are 26 T cell receptor beta chains from one specimen sequenced in a study of T cell responses to AZD1222 COVID-19 vaccine. Here immunoSEQ multiplex PCR was the method, and the copy in TCRdb shows in-frame clones only, minus some. This repertoire shows 150,000 or so clones, 93% found once; its top ten account for over 7.5%. The material sequenced was peripheral blood, taken on day 0 of AZD1222 vaccination. These receptors all stem from an adult in good health.

The V gene is TRBV5-4, the J gene TRBJ1-2; no clear D gene. Trimming took 0 bases from V and 0 from J, leaving 9 bases between them. CDR3 length equals 15 residues. The germline gives CDR1 SGHNT, CDR2 YYREEE (reference sequence). CDR3 region: CASSLAVESNYGYTF. The DNA for the CDR3 is TGTGCCAGCAGCTTGGCTGTAGAATCTAACTATGGCTACACCTTC.

V and J are TRBV2 and TRBJ2-2; D is unresolved. The CDR3 contains 13 residues. Trimming pared 3 bases from V and 3 bases from J, leaving 5 bases between. The V gene's germline CDR1 is SNHLY and CDR2 FYNNEI. This chain's CDR3 is CASSDTYTGELFF. The CDR3 region has the DNA TGTGCCAGCAGTGACACCTACACCGGGGAGCTGTTTTTT.

The chain has TRBV2 and TRBJ2-2, with D possibly TRBD2 on 6 matching bases. Germline loops: CDR1 SNHLY, CDR2 FYNNEI. V was shortened by 4 bases and J by 3 bases, with 15 bases between the two germline ends. There are 16 residues in the CDR3. CDR3 residues: CASSGDWNPDTGELFF. For the CDR3, the DNA is TGTGCCAGCAGTGGGGACTGGAACCCGGACACCGGGGAGCTGTTTTTT.

The chain joins TRBV2 to TRBJ1-4, with unresolved D. V lost 4 bases and J lost 7, with 13 bases in between. CDR1 and CDR2 from the germline V gene are SNHLY and FYNNEI. This CDR3 is built from 14 residues. The CDR3 region is CASSVLTSPEKLFF. The CDR3 DNA follows: TGTGCCAGCAGTGTATTGACTTCACCTGAAAAACTGTTTTTT.

The gene calls are TRBV29-1 and TRBJ2-3; tentative D call: TRBD1 (5 bases). Germline CDR1 is SQVTM and CDR2 is ANQGSEA. V dropped 3 bases and J dropped 0 bases, with 13 bases sitting between them. The CDR3 runs 15 residues. CDR3 sequence: CSVDSTETSTDTQYF. Here the CDR3 DNA reads TGCAGCGTTGACTCGACAGAGACTAGCACAGATACGCAGTATTTT.

CDR3 in DNA: TGTGCCTGGAGTGTAGGGCAACTGGGGAACACTGAAGCTTTCTTT. Translation gives CAWSVGQLGNTEAFF. The chain links TRBV30 to TRBJ1-1, with D unclear. With 0 bases removed from V and 1 base from J, the gap between germline ends came to 12 bases. The CDR3 has 15 residues. CDR1 is GTSNPN, CDR2 SVGIG, per germline (reference sequence). Using reference TRBV30 and TRBJ1-1 for the parts outside the CDR3, the full variable domain is SQTIHQWPATLVQPVGSPLSLECTVEGTSNPNLYWYRQAAGRGLQLLFYSVGIGQISSEVPQNLSASRPQDRQFILSSKKLLLSDSGFYLCAWSVGQLGNTEAFFGQGTRLTVV.

This chain uses TRBV28 with TRBJ1-6; TRBD1 aligns across 7 bases. The CDR3 consists of 15 residues. Germline CDR1 and CDR2: MDHEN and SYDVKM. J was trimmed by 10 bases and V by 4 bases; bases with no gene match: 10. The CDR3 DNA follows: TGTGCCAGCAGTTCTTTAGGACAGGTGGGATCACCCCTCCACTTT. The encoded protein is CASSSLGQVGSPLHF.

This clone was counted only a few times. This chain joins TRBV27 and TRBJ2-5; D perhaps matches TRBD2 (5 bases). Germline loops: CDR1 MNHEY, CDR2 SMNVEV (reference sequence). The length of the CDR3 is 15 residues. V was clipped by 7 bases and J by 9 bases, with 24 bases between them. The CDR3 spells CASTPSREGIGAQYF. The DNA of the CDR3 is TGTGCCAGCACGCCTTCGAGAGAGGGAATTGGGGCCCAGTACTTC.

The rearrangement joins TRBV6-2 or TRBV6-3 to TRBJ2-7; no clear D gene. Deletions cut 0 bases from V and 3 bases from J, with 6 bases between. Germline CDR1 MNHEY, CDR2 SVGEGT. CDR3 size: 13 residues. The CDR3 sequence is CASSYSEIYEQYF. In nucleotides, the CDR3 is TGTGCCAGCAGTTACTCGGAGATCTACGAGCAGTACTTC.

Ten or more counts support this clone. The rearrangement links TRBV5-6 to TRBJ1-2; D gene uncertain. V gave up 1 base and J gave up 5 bases, with 6 bases separating them. CDR1 SGHDT and CDR2 YYEEEE come from the germline V gene. The CDR3 contains 12 residues. The DNA for the CDR3 is TGTGCCAGCAGCTTGTGGGGATATGGCTACACCTTC. It encodes CASSLWGYGYTF.

The chain carries TRBV15 and TRBJ2-5; 10 bases line up with TRBD2. CDR3 length equals 17 residues. J gave up 0 bases and V 1 base, and 5 bases lay outside the gene matches. CDR1 is LNHNV, CDR2 YYDKDF, per germline (reference sequence). The CDR3 reads CATSRGPSGGNQETQYF. In DNA form, the CDR3 reads TGTGCCACCAGCAGAGGCCCTAGCGGGGGCAACCAAGAGACCCAGTACTTC. The entire variable domain, with the rest obtained from reference TRBV15 and TRBJ2-5, is as follows: DAMVIQNPRYQVTQFGKPVTLSCSQTLNHNVMYWYQQKSSQAPKLLFHYYDKDFNNEADTPDNFQSRRPNTSFCFLDIRSPGLGDTAMYLCATSRGPSGGNQETQYFGPGTRLLVL.

The chain uses TRBV19 and TRBJ2-5, with TRBD2 as a possible D gene (7 bases). The V gene lost 7 bases and the J gene lost 1 base, with 19 bases spanning the gap. The germline V gene has CDR1 LNHDA and CDR2 SQIVND (reference sequence). There are 16 residues in the CDR3. CDR3 in DNA: TGTGCCAGTACCGGGGGGTTTATGGACAGCCAAGAGACCCAGTACTTC. Translating it yields CASTGGFMDSQETQYF.

This chain links TRBV18 with TRBJ1-4; D remains ambiguous. Trimming pared 1 base from V and 0 bases from J, leaving 6 bases between. CDR3 length: 15 amino acids. Germline CDR1 reads KGHSH; CDR2 reads LQKENI. CDR3 nucleotide sequence: TGTGCCAGCTCACCACGGGGTCCAACTAATGAAAAACTGTTTTTT. Translation gives CASSPRGPTNEKLFF.

The chain uses TRBV7-2 and TRBJ2-2; no clear D gene. Germline CDR1 reads SGHTA; CDR2 reads FQGNSA. CDR3 length: 14 amino acids. V was clipped by 5 bases and J by 0 bases, with 7 bases between them. Here the CDR3 DNA reads TGTGCCAGCAGCCCCCAGCCGAACACCGGGGAGCTGTTTTTT. It specifies CASSPQPNTGELFF.

The rearrangement links TRBV4-1 to TRBJ1-1; 7 positions agree with TRBD1. CDR1 is MGHRA and CDR2 is YSYEKL in the germline V gene. The length of the CDR3 is 14 residues. The J segment lost 6 bases and the V segment lost 1 base, leaving 5 bases of the junction unmatched. CDR3 loop: CASSQGDSIAEAFF. DNA of the CDR3: TGCGCCAGCAGCCAAGGGGACAGCATCGCTGAAGCTTTCTTT.

The CDR3 sequence is CASSFGDGRYNQPQHF. In DNA form, the CDR3 reads TGTGCCAGCAGCTTTGGTGACGGCCGCTACAATCAGCCCCAGCATTTT. This chain joins TRBV7-9 and TRBJ1-5; D remains unclear. The V end lost 3 bases, the J end lost 3 bases, and 15 bases lay between the germline ends. The CDR3 consists of 16 residues. Germline CDR1 SEHNR, CDR2 FQNEAQ (reference sequence).

The rearrangement joins TRBV6-5 to TRBJ1-6; 7 bases are shared with TRBD1. Trimming took 2 bases from V and 10 from J; bases not matched to a gene: 8. Germline loops: CDR1 MNHEY, CDR2 SVGAGI. The CDR3 is 15 residues long. CDR3 amino acids: CASSYHRQGDSPLHF. CDR3 in DNA: TGTGCCAGCAGTTACCACCGACAGGGTGACTCACCCCTCCACTTT.

CDR3 protein: CASSVGMPDNEKLFF. CDR3 bases: TGTGCCAGCAGCGTAGGGATGCCCGATAATGAAAAACTGTTTTTT. This chain links TRBV9 with TRBJ1-4, with D uncertain. CDR1 and CDR2 from the germline V gene are SGDLS and YYNGEE. V was trimmed by 0 bases and J by 4 bases, leaving 10 bases between them. This CDR3 is 15 amino acids long.

This clone was seen only once. The chain has TRBV29-1 and TRBJ2-5; the match to TRBD2 covers 7 bases. The trim removed 4 bases at V and 2 bases at J, leaving 10 bases unmatched. The CDR3 is 15 residues long. From germline, CDR1 is SQVTM and CDR2 ANQGSEA. In DNA, the CDR3 is TGCAGCGTTGTCAGAACCCTAGCGGATCAAGAGACCCAGTACTTC. Its protein is CSVVRTLADQETQYF.

This clone was picked up one time. The CDR3 region has the DNA TGTGCCAGCAGGGGAAACCCGAATTCACCCCTCCACTTT. It codes for CASRGNPNSPLHF. The rearrangement joins TRBV12-3 or TRBV12-4 to TRBJ1-6; D uncertain. Deletions cut 6 bases from V and 7 bases from J, with 10 bases between. This CDR3 contains 13 residues.

This clone has just one count. The chain has TRBV28 and TRBJ1-5; no clear D. The V and J ends lost 3 bases and 2 bases respectively, with 14 bases between them. Germline V gene lookup returns CDR1 MDHEN and CDR2 SYDVKM. This CDR3 spans 16 amino acids. CDR3 residues: CASSFSGKWGNQPQHF. The CDR3, as DNA: TGTGCCAGCAGTTTTAGTGGGAAATGGGGCAATCAGCCCCAGCATTTT.

The genes are TRBV7-9 and TRBJ1-2; D gene unclear. Germline V lookup: CDR1 SEHNR, CDR2 FQNEAQ (reference sequence). V dropped 7 bases and J dropped 8 bases, with 20 bases sitting between them. This CDR3 is 14 amino acids long. The CDR3 DNA reads TGTGCCAGCAACCCCACGGGCCTCTCTGGGGGCTACACCTTC. This translates into CASNPTGLSGGYTF.

The V and J genes are TRBV5-1 and TRBJ1-1, with TRBD1 matching over 9 bases. V lost 1 base and J lost 5; bases outside the gene matches: 6. Germline lookup yields CDR1 SGHRS and CDR2 YFSETQ. The CDR3 has 15 amino acids. CDR3 sequence (DNA): TGCGCCAGCAGCTTGAGAGGACAGGGGATTACTGAAGCTTTCTTT. Protein product: CASSLRGQGITEAFF.

V gene TRBV19 combines with J gene TRBJ2-3; D perhaps matches TRBD2 (6 bases). CDR1 is LNHDA and CDR2 is SQIVND in the germline V gene (reference sequence). V lost 6 bases to trimming and J lost 10 bases, with 14 bases between them. This CDR3 contains 12 residues. CDR3 sequence reads: CASSPVEGSQYF. CDR3 nucleotides: TGTGCCAGTAGCCCCGTGGAGGGTTCGCAGTATTTT.

The J gene is TRBJ2-1, the V gene TRBV27, with D unclear. The length of the CDR3 is 15 residues. The germline V and J ends were trimmed by 3 bases and 6 bases, with 15 bases remaining between them. CDR1 MNHEY and CDR2 SMNVEV come from the germline V gene (reference sequence). Here the CDR3 DNA reads TGTGCCAGCAGTTTGATGTCGATATCGGGCAATGAGCAGTTCTTC. Translating gives CASSLMSISGNEQFF.

This chain links TRBV12-3 or TRBV12-4 with TRBJ1-3; D gene ambiguous. Trimming cost V 5 bases and J 4 bases, with 6 bases left between them. The CDR3 has 12 amino acids. CDR3 loop: CASSATGNTIYF. CDR3 bases: TGTGCCAGCAGTGCGACAGGAAACACCATATATTTT.